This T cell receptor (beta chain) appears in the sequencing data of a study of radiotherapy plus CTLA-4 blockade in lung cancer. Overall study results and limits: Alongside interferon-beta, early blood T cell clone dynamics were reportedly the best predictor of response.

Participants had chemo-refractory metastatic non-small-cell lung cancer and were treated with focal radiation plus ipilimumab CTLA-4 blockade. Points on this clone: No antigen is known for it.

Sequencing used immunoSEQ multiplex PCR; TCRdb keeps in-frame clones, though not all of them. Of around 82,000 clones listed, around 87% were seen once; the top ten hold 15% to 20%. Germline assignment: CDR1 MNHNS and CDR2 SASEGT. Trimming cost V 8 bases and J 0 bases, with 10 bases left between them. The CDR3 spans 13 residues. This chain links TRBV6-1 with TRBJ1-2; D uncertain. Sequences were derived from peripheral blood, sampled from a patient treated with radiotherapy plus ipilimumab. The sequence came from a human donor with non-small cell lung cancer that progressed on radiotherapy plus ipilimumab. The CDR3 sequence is CASQPGTNYGYTF. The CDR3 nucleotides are TGTGCCAGCCAACCAGGAACTAACTATGGCTACACCTTC.